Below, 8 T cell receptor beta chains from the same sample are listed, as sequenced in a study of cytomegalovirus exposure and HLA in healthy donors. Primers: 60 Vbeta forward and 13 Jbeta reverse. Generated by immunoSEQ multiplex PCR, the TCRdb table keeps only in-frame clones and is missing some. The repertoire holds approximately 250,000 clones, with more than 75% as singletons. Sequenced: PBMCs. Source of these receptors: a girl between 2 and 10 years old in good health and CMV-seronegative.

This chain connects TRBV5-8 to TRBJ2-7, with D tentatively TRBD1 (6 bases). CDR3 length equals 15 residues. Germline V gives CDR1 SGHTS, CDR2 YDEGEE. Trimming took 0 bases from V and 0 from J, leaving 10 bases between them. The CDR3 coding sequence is TGTGCCAGCAGCTTGGAACAGGGAAACTCCTACGAGCAGTACTTC. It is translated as CASSLEQGNSYEQYF.

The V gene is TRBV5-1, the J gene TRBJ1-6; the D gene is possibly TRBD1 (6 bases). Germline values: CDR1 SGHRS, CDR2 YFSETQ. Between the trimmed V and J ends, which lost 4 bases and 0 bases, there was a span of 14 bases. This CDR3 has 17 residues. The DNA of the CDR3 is TGCGCCAGCAGCCAAGGGACACTGAGCTCCTATAATTCACCCCTCCACTTT. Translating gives CASSQGTLSSYNSPLHF.

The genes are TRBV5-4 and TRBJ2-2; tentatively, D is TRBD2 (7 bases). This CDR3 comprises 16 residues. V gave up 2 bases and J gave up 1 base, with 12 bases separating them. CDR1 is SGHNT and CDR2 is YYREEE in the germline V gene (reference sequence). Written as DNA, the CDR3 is TGTGCCAGCAGCTTCGGCGGGGGCCGGAACACCGGGGAGCTGTTTTTT. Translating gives CASSFGGGRNTGELFF.

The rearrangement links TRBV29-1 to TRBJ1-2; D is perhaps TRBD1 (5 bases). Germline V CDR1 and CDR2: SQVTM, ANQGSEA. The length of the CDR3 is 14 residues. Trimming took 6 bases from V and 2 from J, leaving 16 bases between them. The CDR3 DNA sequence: TGCAGCGTCTCGAGAGGAGGGGAAAACTATGGCTACACCTTC. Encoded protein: CSVSRGGENYGYTF.

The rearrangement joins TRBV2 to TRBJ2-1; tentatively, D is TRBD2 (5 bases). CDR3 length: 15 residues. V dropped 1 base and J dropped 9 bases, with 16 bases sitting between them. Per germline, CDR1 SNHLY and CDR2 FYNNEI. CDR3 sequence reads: CASSEDRWYEGEQFF. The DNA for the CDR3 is TGTGCCAGCAGTGAAGATAGGTGGTATGAGGGTGAGCAGTTCTTC.

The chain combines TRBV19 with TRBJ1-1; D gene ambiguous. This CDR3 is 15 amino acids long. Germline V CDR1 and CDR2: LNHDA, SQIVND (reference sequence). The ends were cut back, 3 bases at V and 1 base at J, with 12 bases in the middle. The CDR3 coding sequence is TGTGCCAGTAGTATCTACCGAATCAAGAACACTGAAGCTTTCTTT. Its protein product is CASSIYRIKNTEAFF.

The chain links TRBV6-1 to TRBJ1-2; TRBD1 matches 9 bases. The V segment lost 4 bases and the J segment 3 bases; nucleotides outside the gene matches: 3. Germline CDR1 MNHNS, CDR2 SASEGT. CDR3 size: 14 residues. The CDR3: CASSAGDRDYGYTF. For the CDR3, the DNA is TGTGCCAGCAGTGCCGGGGACAGGGACTATGGCTACACCTTC.

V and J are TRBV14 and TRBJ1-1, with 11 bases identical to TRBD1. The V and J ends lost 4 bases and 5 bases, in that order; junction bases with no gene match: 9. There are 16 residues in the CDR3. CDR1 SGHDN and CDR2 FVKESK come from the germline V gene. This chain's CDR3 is CASSPRTGGERTEAFF. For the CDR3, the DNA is TGTGCCAGCAGCCCGCGGACAGGGGGCGAGCGAACTGAAGCTTTCTTT.